The 27 T cell receptor beta chains reported below all come from one sample, sequenced in a study of blood T cell repertoires in COVID-19. This table comes from immunoSEQ multiplex PCR, and its TCRdb copy is limited to in-frame clones, with some not included. The table shows about 200,000 clones, with approximately 85% occurring only once. The source material was peripheral blood. These receptors were collected from a woman of 80 years or more with acute or convalescent COVID-19.

The genes are TRBV5-1 and TRBJ2-7, with 9 bases lining up with TRBD2. The CDR3 is 17 residues long. Germline V gene lookup returns CDR1 SGHRS and CDR2 YFSETQ. The V gene end was trimmed by 0 bases and the J gene end by 0 bases; junction bases not matched to a gene: 7. The CDR3 is CASSLVASGIPSYEQYF. The DNA of the CDR3 is TGCGCCAGCAGCTTGGTAGCTAGCGGGATACCCTCCTACGAGCAGTACTTC.

V and J are TRBV5-4 and TRBJ1-3; D ambiguous. The CDR3 has 15 amino acids. Germline V gene lookup returns CDR1 SGHNT and CDR2 YYREEE (reference sequence). Trimming took 3 bases from V and 0 from J, leaving 10 bases between them. The CDR3 nucleotides are TGTGCCAGCAGCTCCTACTTGAGCTCTGGAAACACCATATATTTT. This translates into CASSSYLSSGNTIYF.

V usage is TRBV28 and J usage is TRBJ2-7, with a tentative D call TRBD1 (5 bases). V dropped 6 bases and J dropped 3 bases, with 18 bases sitting between them. This CDR3 is 15 amino acids long. Per germline, CDR1 MDHEN and CDR2 SYDVKM. CDR3 amino acids: CASRRAGSSFYEQYF. The CDR3, as DNA: TGTGCCAGCAGACGGGCAGGGTCCTCTTTCTACGAGCAGTACTTC. The whole variable domain, filled in from reference TRBV28 and TRBJ2-7, reads DVKVTQSSRYLVKRTGEKVFLECVQDMDHENMFWYRQDPGLGLRLIYFSYDVKMKEKGDIPEGYSVSREKKERFSLILESASTNQTSMYLCASRRAGSSFYEQYFGPGTRLTVT.

The chain carries TRBV28 and TRBJ2-7; TRBD2 is a possible D gene (5 bases). The CDR3 sequence is 14 residues long. Trimming pared 10 bases from V and 0 bases from J, leaving 16 bases between. The germline V gene encodes CDR1 MDHEN and CDR2 SYDVKM. As DNA, the CDR3 is TGTGCCACCTCGGGGAGCGCTAGCTCCTACGAGCAGTACTTC. Translated, it gives CATSGSASSYEQYF.

The V call is TRBV3-1 (or the pseudogene TRBV3-2), the J call TRBJ2-2, with D uncertain. The CDR3 runs 13 residues. Germline loops: CDR1 LGHDT, CDR2 YNNKEL (reference sequence). Trimming pared 1 base from V and 5 bases from J, leaving 5 bases between. The CDR3 loop reads CASSQAGTGELFF. The CDR3 nucleotides read TGTGCCAGCAGCCAAGCCGGGACCGGGGAGCTGTTTTTT.

This rearrangement joins TRBV18 to TRBJ2-7, with TRBD2 matching over 9 bases. Germline CDR1 KGHSH, CDR2 LQKENI. This CDR3 region has 15 residues. The junction had 10 bases not matched to a gene; V was cut back by 5 bases and J by 5 bases. The CDR3 protein is CASSSYSGRADEQYF. The CDR3 coding sequence is TGTGCCAGCTCATCCTATAGCGGGAGAGCTGACGAGCAGTACTTC.

The V call is TRBV6-5, the J call TRBJ1-2; 8 bases fit TRBD1. This CDR3 is 15 amino acids long. V dropped 8 bases and J dropped 5; count of bases not matched to a gene: 13. From germline, CDR1 is MNHEY and CDR2 SVGAGI. The CDR3 sequence: CASESGGTGDYGYTF. The CDR3 coding sequence is TGTGCCAGCGAATCCGGGGGGACAGGAGATTATGGCTACACCTTC.

The chain couples TRBV6-4 to TRBJ2-1, with 10 bases aligning to TRBD2. The CDR3 spans 17 residues. The trim removed 4 bases at V and 3 bases at J, leaving 9 bases unmatched. CDR1 and CDR2 (germline): MRHNA, SNTAGT. CDR3 protein: CASSAIGVAGGYNEQFF. Written as DNA, the CDR3 is TGTGCCAGCAGTGCCATTGGGGTAGCGGGGGGCTACAATGAGCAGTTCTTC.

This chain joins TRBV11-3 and TRBJ2-2, with D tentatively TRBD1 (6 bases). Germline lookup yields CDR1 SGHNT and CDR2 YENEEA. The CDR3 has 15 residues. V lost 4 bases to trimming and J lost 4 bases, with 13 bases between them. The CDR3 protein is CASSSHTGFTGELFF. The DNA for the CDR3 is TGTGCCAGCAGCTCTCACACAGGGTTCACCGGGGAGCTGTTTTTT.

The V gene is TRBV27, the J gene TRBJ2-7, with D possibly being TRBD1 (6 bases). Looked up from germline, CDR1 is MNHEY and CDR2 is SMNVEV (reference sequence). Trimming stripped 5 bases from V and 2 bases from J, with 16 bases between. The CDR3 spans 15 residues. The chain's CDR3 is CASSTLRGGPYEQYF. The CDR3, as DNA: TGTGCCAGCAGTACCCTCAGGGGTGGGCCCTACGAGCAGTACTTC.

The chain recombines TRBV28 with TRBJ1-1, with D hard to call. The CDR3 length is 15 residues. The ends were cut back, 1 base at V and 3 bases at J, with 12 bases in the middle. Germline V gives CDR1 MDHEN, CDR2 SYDVKM. CDR3 nucleotide sequence: TGTGCCAGCAGTTTATCCACGGGGTTATACACTGAAGCTTTCTTT. As protein: CASSLSTGLYTEAFF.

This clone occurred a few times. V gene TRBV6-5 combines with J gene TRBJ2-3; TRBD1 matches at 7 bases. J gave up 1 base and V 6 bases, and 7 bases lay outside the gene matches. Germline V gives CDR1 MNHEY, CDR2 SVGAGI. This CDR3 has 15 residues. This CDR3 reads CASRWWDRGTDTQYF. Here the CDR3 DNA reads TGTGCCAGCAGGTGGTGGGACAGAGGCACAGATACGCAGTATTTT.

V gene TRBV4-1 combines with J gene TRBJ1-4, with no clear D. Germline V gives CDR1 MGHRA, CDR2 YSYEKL. V was pared by 4 bases and J by 3 bases, with 12 bases between. CDR3 length: 15 residues. CDR3 DNA sequence: TGCGCCAGCAGCCTGATGACACCTCCTAATGAAAAACTGTTTTTT. Encoded protein: CASSLMTPPNEKLFF.

This clone has just a few counts. Additional DNA sequences in this sample encode the identical CDR3. The rearrangement links TRBV18 to TRBJ1-1; D is perhaps TRBD1 (5 bases). The germline gives CDR1 KGHSH, CDR2 LQKENI. This CDR3 contains 13 residues. V dropped 6 bases and J dropped 0 bases, with 8 bases sitting between them. CDR3 bases: TGTGCCAGCTCCCCGACAGTGAACACTGAAGCTTTCTTT. This gives the protein CASSPTVNTEAFF.

The rearrangement uses TRBV7-2 and TRBJ1-2, with a tentative D call TRBD1 (6 bases). The germline gives CDR1 SGHTA, CDR2 FQGNSA. The length of the CDR3 is 15 residues. Trimming cost V 5 bases and J 3 bases, with 16 bases left between them. CDR3: CASSPGAGAHYGYTF. The CDR3 DNA sequence: TGTGCCAGCAGCCCCGGAGCGGGGGCCCACTATGGCTACACCTTC.

The rearrangement uses TRBV6-2 or TRBV6-3 and TRBJ1-4, with TRBD1 matching 7 bases. Germline V gene sequence: CDR1 MNHEY, CDR2 SVGEGT. V lost 2 bases, J lost 2 bases, and 5 bases stayed unmatched. The CDR3 has 16 residues. The CDR3 nucleotides read TGTGCCAGCAGTTACCCGATGGACAGGACTAATGAAAAACTGTTTTTT. Amino acids: CASSYPMDRTNEKLFF.

Comment on this clone: Other DNA variants within this sample encode the same CDR3. The V gene is TRBV6-5, the J gene TRBJ1-5, with unresolved D. Germline CDR1 MNHEY, CDR2 SVGAGI. Trimming pared 2 bases from V and 4 bases from J, leaving 6 bases between. CDR3 length: 13 residues. This CDR3 reads CASSYRGNQPQHF. In DNA form, the CDR3 reads TGTGCCAGCAGTTACCGAGGGAATCAGCCCCAGCATTTT.

The rearrangement joins TRBV14 to TRBJ2-7, with D unresolved. Deletions cut 0 bases from V and 6 bases from J, with 12 bases between. The CDR3 is made up of 14 amino acids. Germline CDR1 and CDR2: SGHDN and FVKESK. In nucleotides, the CDR3 is TGTGCCAGCAGCCAAGAACTCCGGAGCAGCGAGCAGTACTTC. Translated, it gives CASSQELRSSEQYF. Looking up the rest from reference TRBV14 and TRBJ2-7 gives the full variable domain: EAGVTQFPSHSVIEKGQTVTLRCDPISGHDNLYWYRRVMGKEIKFLLHFVKESKQDESGMPNNRFLAERTGGTYSTLKVQPAELEDSGVYFCASSQELRSSEQYFGPGTRLTVT.

The chain links TRBV4-3 to TRBJ1-2; weak D call: TRBD1 (5 bases). The CDR3 length is 15 residues. Between the trimmed V and J ends, which lost 0 bases and 8 bases, there was a span of 16 bases. Per germline, CDR1 LGHNA and CDR2 YSLEER. The CDR3 spells CASSQDLFRESGYTF. DNA of the CDR3: TGCGCCAGCAGCCAAGATCTTTTCAGGGAATCGGGCTACACCTTC.

The gene calls are TRBV7-2 and TRBJ2-1; D ambiguous. The CDR3 spans 13 residues. Trimming shortened V by 3 bases and J by 3 bases, and 6 bases separated the two germline ends. CDR1 and CDR2 (germline): SGHTA, FQGNSA. The chain's CDR3 is CASSLTGYNEQFF. CDR3 DNA: TGTGCCAGCAGCTTGACGGGCTACAATGAGCAGTTCTTC.

The J gene is TRBJ1-1, the V gene TRBV18; D gene ambiguous. With 1 base removed from V and 1 base from J, the gap between germline ends came to 10 bases. This CDR3 is built from 15 residues. Germline V lookup: CDR1 KGHSH, CDR2 LQKENI. DNA for the CDR3: TGTGCCAGCTCACCACTCGTACTTTCGAACACTGAAGCTTTCTTT. As protein: CASSPLVLSNTEAFF.

The V call is TRBV29-1, the J call TRBJ2-1; 10 bases map to TRBD1. This CDR3 contains 10 residues. V was pared by 5 bases and J by 16 bases, with 5 bases of the junction left unmatched. Germline assignment: CDR1 SQVTM and CDR2 ANQGSEA. This chain's CDR3 is CSVLGTGVFF. The DNA for the CDR3 is TGCAGCGTTCTCGGGACAGGGGTCTTCTTC.

This clone has just one count. The chain recombines TRBV19 with TRBJ1-2, with D unclear. The V end lost 1 base, the J end lost 3 bases, and 9 bases lay between the germline ends. The CDR3 has 14 amino acids. CDR1 LNHDA and CDR2 SQIVND come from the germline V gene (reference sequence). CDR3 sequence (DNA): TGTGCCAGTAGTATAGCCCGGGGTGACTATGGCTACACCTTC. The encoded protein is CASSIARGDYGYTF.

CDR3 in DNA: TGTGCCAGCAGCCAAGATCTTAAGAGTCTTGGCTACACCTTC. Translation gives CASSQDLKSLGYTF. The rearrangement uses TRBV3-1 (or the pseudogene TRBV3-2) and TRBJ1-2; D is unclear. The V end lost 0 bases, the J end lost 7 bases, and 12 bases lay between the germline ends. CDR1 and CDR2 (germline): LGHDT, YNNKEL (reference sequence). This CDR3 is built from 14 residues.

This sequence joins TRBV6-5 and TRBJ2-1; the match to TRBD2 covers 8 bases. The CDR3 is 15 residues long. CDR1 and CDR2 from the germline V gene are MNHEY and SVGAGI. V trimming: 2 bases; J trimming: 6 bases; junction bases outside the gene matches: 6. CDR3 region: CASSYTSGSRNEQFF. The CDR3 region has the DNA TGTGCCAGCAGTTACACAAGCGGGAGCCGCAATGAGCAGTTCTTC.

V gene TRBV20-1 combines with J gene TRBJ1-5; no definite D call. The ends were cut back, 3 bases at V and 0 bases at J, with 15 bases in the middle. CDR3 length: 16 amino acids. Germline CDR1 is DFQATT and CDR2 is SNEGSKA (reference sequence). The CDR3 nucleotides read TGCAGTGCTAGTTCCGGGTCTTACTATAGCAATCAGCCCCAGCATTTT. Amino acids: CSASSGSYYSNQPQHF.

The V gene is TRBV18, the J gene TRBJ2-2, with D tentatively TRBD1 (6 bases). Germline lookup yields CDR1 KGHSH and CDR2 LQKENI. V lost 2 bases, J lost 4 bases, and 17 bases lay in between. The CDR3 covers 17 residues. The CDR3 protein is CASSPGTRGSITGELFF. The CDR3, as DNA: TGTGCCAGCTCACCAGGAACCAGGGGATCTATCACCGGGGAGCTGTTTTTT.